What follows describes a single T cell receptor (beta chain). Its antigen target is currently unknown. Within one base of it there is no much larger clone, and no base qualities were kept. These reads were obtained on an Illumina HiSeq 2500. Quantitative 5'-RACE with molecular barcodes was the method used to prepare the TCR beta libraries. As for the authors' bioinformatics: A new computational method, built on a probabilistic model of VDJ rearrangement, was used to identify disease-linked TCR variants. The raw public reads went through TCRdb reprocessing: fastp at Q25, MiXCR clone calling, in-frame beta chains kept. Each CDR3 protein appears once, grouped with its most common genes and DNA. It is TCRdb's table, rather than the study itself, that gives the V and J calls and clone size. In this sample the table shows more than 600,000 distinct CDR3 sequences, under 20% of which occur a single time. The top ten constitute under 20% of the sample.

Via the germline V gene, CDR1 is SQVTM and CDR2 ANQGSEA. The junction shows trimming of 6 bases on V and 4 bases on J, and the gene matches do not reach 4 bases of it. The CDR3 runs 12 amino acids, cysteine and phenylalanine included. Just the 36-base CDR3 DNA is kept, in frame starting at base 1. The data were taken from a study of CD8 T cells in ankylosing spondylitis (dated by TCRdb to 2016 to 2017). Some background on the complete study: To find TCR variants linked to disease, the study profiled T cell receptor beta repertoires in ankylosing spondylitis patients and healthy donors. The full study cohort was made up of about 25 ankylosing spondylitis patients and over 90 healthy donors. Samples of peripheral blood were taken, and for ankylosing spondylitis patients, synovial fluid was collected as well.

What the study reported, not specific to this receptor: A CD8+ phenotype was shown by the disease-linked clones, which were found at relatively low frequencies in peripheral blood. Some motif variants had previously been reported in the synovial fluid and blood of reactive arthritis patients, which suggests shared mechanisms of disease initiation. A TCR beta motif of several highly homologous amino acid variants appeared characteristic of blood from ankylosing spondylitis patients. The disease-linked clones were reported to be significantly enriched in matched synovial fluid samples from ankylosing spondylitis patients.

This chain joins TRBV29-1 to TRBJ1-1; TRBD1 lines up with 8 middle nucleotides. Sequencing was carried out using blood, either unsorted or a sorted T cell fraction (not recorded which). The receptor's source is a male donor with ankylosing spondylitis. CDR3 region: CSVPRGPTEAFF. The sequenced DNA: TGCAGCGTCCCCAGGGGGCCCACTGAAGCTTTCTTT.